What follows are 21 T cell receptor beta chains derived from one specimen sequenced in a study of shared clonotypes between healthy human individuals. The data were produced by immunoSEQ multiplex PCR, yet TCRdb's version contains in-frame clones alone and is incomplete. This table holds 300,000 or so clones, around two thirds found once. Sequenced input: memory CD4+ T cells sorted from blood. Subset indicated: CD45RA-negative fraction. Every receptor here comes from a man under 40 in good health.

This clone occurred many times. This chain connects TRBV2 to TRBJ2-3, with D maybe TRBD2 (5 bases). Germline CDR1 is SNHLY and CDR2 is FYNNEI. V shed 7 bases and J shed 1 base, with 12 bases lying between them. The CDR3 runs 14 residues. The CDR3 protein is CASTGGLGTDTQYF. The CDR3 bases are TGTGCCAGCACCGGAGGTCTCGGCACAGATACGCAGTATTTT.

CDR3 sequence reads: CASSPGYGYTF. The CDR3 DNA is TGCGCCAGCAGCCCGGGCTATGGCTACACCTTC. The gene calls are TRBV5-1 and TRBJ1-2; no clear D gene. V gave up 4 bases and J gave up 4 bases, with 5 bases separating them. This CDR3 spans 11 amino acids. CDR1 is SGHRS and CDR2 is YFSETQ in the germline V gene.

The rearrangement links TRBV7-2 to TRBJ1-5; D is unresolved. Germline CDR1 SGHTA, CDR2 FQGNSA. The V end lost 2 bases, the J end lost 9 bases, and 11 bases lay between the germline ends. The CDR3 is 13 residues long. The CDR3 spells CASSLRNDRPQHF. In nucleotides, the CDR3 is TGTGCCAGCAGCTTACGGAATGATCGGCCCCAGCATTTT.

Only a few counts were recorded for this clone. The sample holds other DNA sequences that translate to the same CDR3. The genes are TRBV18 and TRBJ2-3; the D is unclear. Trimming stripped 2 bases from V and 2 bases from J, with 5 bases between. Per the germline V gene, CDR1 is KGHSH and CDR2 is LQKENI. This CDR3 has 13 amino acids. CDR3 DNA: TGTGCCAGCTCACCATCCCTCACAGATACGCAGTATTTT. It encodes CASSPSLTDTQYF.

A single count supports this clone. CDR3 sequence: CASSDSGISYNEQFF. The DNA for the CDR3 is TGTGCCAGCAGCGACAGCGGGATTAGCTACAATGAGCAGTTCTTC. The rearrangement links TRBV9 to TRBJ2-1; TRBD2 matches at 7 bases. Germline V gene sequence: CDR1 SGDLS, CDR2 YYNGEE. CDR3 length equals 15 residues. V gave up 3 bases and J gave up 3 bases; unmatched junction bases: 6.

This clone was seen a handful of times. The chain combines TRBV5-1 with TRBJ2-1; 12 nucleotides agree with TRBD2. Germline CDR1 SGHRS, CDR2 YFSETQ. Trimming removed 4 bases from V and 9 bases from J; junction bases left unmatched: 11. The CDR3 extends over 16 amino acids. CDR3 bases: TGCGCCAGCAGCGACGGGAGGACTAGCGGGATAGTTGAGCAGTTCTTC. Translation: CASSDGRTSGIVEQFF. Full variable domain (outside the CDR3, taken from reference TRBV5-1 and TRBJ2-1): KAGVTQTPRYLIKTRGQQVTLSCSPISGHRSVSWYQQTPGQGLQFLFEYFSETQRNKGNFPGRFSGRQFSNSRSEMNVSTLELGDSALYLCASSDGRTSGIVEQFFGPGTRLTVL.

The gene calls are TRBV6-1 and TRBJ2-1; D might be TRBD1 or TRBD2, each matching 5 bases. The V gene lost 7 bases and the J gene lost 6 bases, with 16 bases spanning the gap. Germline CDR1 is MNHNS and CDR2 is SASEGT. The CDR3 sequence is 14 residues long. The CDR3 is CASIIVPGPNEQFF. The CDR3 DNA reads TGTGCCAGCATCATAGTTCCGGGGCCCAATGAGCAGTTCTTC.

This clone has only one observation. The V call is TRBV14, the J call TRBJ2-2, with D unresolved. In germline, CDR1 is SGHDN, CDR2 FVKESK. V dropped 1 base and J dropped 9 bases, with 21 bases sitting between them. The CDR3 is 17 amino acids. The CDR3 here is CASSQGLEGPSRRELFF. The CDR3 nucleotides read TGTGCCAGCAGCCAAGGTTTGGAAGGGCCGTCCAGGAGGGAGCTGTTTTTT.

This clone was detected only a few times. The chain couples TRBV13 to TRBJ1-4; 9 positions match TRBD1. The ends lost 5 bases at V and 7 bases at J; junction bases unmatched: 5. CDR1 PRHDT and CDR2 FYEKMQ come from the germline V gene (reference sequence). The CDR3 is 14 amino acids. The CDR3: CASSDRGTGEKLFF. CDR3 nucleotides: TGTGCCAGCAGCGACAGGGGGACGGGTGAAAAACTGTTTTTT.

The chain couples TRBV28 to TRBJ2-1; D not certain. Between the trimmed V and J ends, which lost 6 bases and 5 bases, there was a span of 8 bases. Germline values: CDR1 MDHEN, CDR2 SYDVKM. This CDR3 spans 12 amino acids. The CDR3 protein is CASRVRDNEQFF. CDR3 coding DNA: TGTGCCAGCAGGGTCCGAGACAATGAGCAGTTCTTC.

The rearrangement joins TRBV28 to TRBJ2-7; no definite D call. There are 12 residues in the CDR3. Per the germline V gene, CDR1 is MDHEN and CDR2 is SYDVKM. Trimming pared 5 bases from V and 3 bases from J, leaving 8 bases between. CDR3 nucleotide sequence: TGTGCCAGCAGTAGGTTAATCTACGAGCAGTACTTC. This sequence encodes CASSRLIYEQYF.

V gene TRBV9 combines with J gene TRBJ2-1; 7 nucleotides align to TRBD2. There are 14 residues in the CDR3. Germline loops: CDR1 SGDLS, CDR2 YYNGEE. V trimming: 3 bases; J trimming: 10 bases; junction bases outside the gene matches: 10. For the CDR3, the DNA is TGTGCCAGCAGCGGGACTAGGACTGCAAGGGAGCAGTTCTTC. As protein: CASSGTRTAREQFF.

The rearrangement uses TRBV7-8 and TRBJ1-4; D possibly corresponds to TRBD1 (6 bases). Germline loops: CDR1 SGHVS, CDR2 FQNEAQ. The length of the CDR3 is 14 residues. Trimming took 2 bases from V and 7 from J, leaving 11 bases between them. CDR3 region: CASSLTGQGEKLFF. The CDR3 region has the DNA TGTGCCAGCAGCTTAACAGGGCAGGGTGAAAAACTGTTTTTT.

V gene TRBV7-2 combines with J gene TRBJ2-6; D gene ambiguous. Per the germline V gene, CDR1 is SGHTA and CDR2 is FQGNSA. CDR3 length: 13 amino acids. The V end was cut by 5 bases, the J end by 2 bases, with 4 bases between. The CDR3 sequence is CASSATGANVLTF. CDR3 nucleotides: TGTGCCAGCAGCGCCACTGGGGCCAACGTCCTGACTTTC.

Turning to this clone: Other DNA sequences in the same sample also yield this CDR3. The chain uses TRBV7-6 and TRBJ2-7; D gene uncertain. Per the germline V gene, CDR1 is SGHVS and CDR2 is FNYEAQ. CDR3 size: 13 residues. The V end lost 4 bases, the J end lost 3 bases, and 10 bases lay between the germline ends. The CDR3 is CASSSKVGYEQYF. In DNA form, the CDR3 reads TGTGCCAGCAGCTCGAAGGTGGGCTACGAGCAGTACTTC.

This clone was detected once. The chain carries TRBV5-1 and TRBJ2-4; D uncertain. V lost 3 bases, J lost 1 base, and 14 bases lay in between. CDR1 is SGHRS and CDR2 is YFSETQ in the germline V gene. The CDR3 covers 16 residues. As DNA, the CDR3 is TGCGCCAGCAGCTCGGGTTCGTTTGGGGCCAAAAACATTCAGTACTTC. Amino acids: CASSSGSFGAKNIQYF.

This clone has only a few counts. The rearrangement uses TRBV9 and TRBJ2-3, with 10 bases lining up with TRBD2. The germline CDR1 and CDR2 sequences are SGDLS and YYNGEE. The J segment lost 4 bases and the V segment lost 4 bases, leaving 15 bases of the junction unmatched. The CDR3 totals 18 residues. CDR3 DNA sequence: TGTGCCAGCAGCCGGCTAGCGGGAGCTGGGGTCAGCGCAGATACGCAGTATTTT. Its protein product is CASSRLAGAGVSADTQYF. Full variable domain (outside the CDR3, taken from reference TRBV9 and TRBJ2-3): DSGVTQTPKHLITATGQRVTLRCSPRSGDLSVYWYQQSLDQGLQFLIQYYNGEERAKGNILERFSAQQFPDLHSELNLSSLELGDSALYFCASSRLAGAGVSADTQYFGPGTRLTVL.

The J gene is TRBJ2-2, the V gene TRBV7-2, with 10 nucleotides matching TRBD2. Germline CDR1 and CDR2: SGHTA and FQGNSA. The V and J ends lost 5 bases and 5 bases, in that order; junction bases with no gene match: 5. CDR3 length: 15 amino acids. The CDR3 nucleotides are TGTGCCAGCAGCGCGGGACTAGCGTTAACCGGGGAGCTGTTTTTT. Translated, it gives CASSAGLALTGELFF.

The gene calls are TRBV6-1 and TRBJ1-5; no firm D call. This CDR3 has 13 residues. V was cut by 2 bases and J by 12 bases, with 14 bases left in between. From germline, CDR1 is MNHNS and CDR2 SASEGT. CDR3 in DNA: TGTGCCAGCAGTGAATTGTGGTTGGATATCCAGCATTTT. Protein sequence: CASSELWLDIQHF.

This chain uses TRBV20-1 with TRBJ2-7, with D hard to call. Trimming shortened V by 3 bases and J by 10 bases, and 13 bases separated the two germline ends. CDR3 size: 11 residues. CDR1 is DFQATT, CDR2 SNEGSKA, per germline (reference sequence). Written as DNA, the CDR3 is TGCAGTGCTAGCACCGCGACATATCAGTACTTC. It codes for CSASTATYQYF.

The chain links TRBV5-1 to TRBJ2-2; 7 positions match TRBD2. Losses at the gene ends were 0 bases for V and 7 bases for J; bases not matched to a gene: 6. CDR3 length: 15 residues. Germline loops: CDR1 SGHRS, CDR2 YFSETQ. The CDR3 here is CASSLAAGAHGELFF. CDR3 sequence (DNA): TGCGCCAGCAGCTTGGCCGCGGGAGCCCACGGGGAGCTGTTTTTT.